This passage covers 25 T cell receptor beta chains from one sample sequenced in a study of OX40 agonist ivuxolimab in advanced cancers. The repertoire was sequenced with immunoSEQ multiplex PCR; TCRdb's copy has only in-frame clones and lacks some. This sample has approximately 75,000 clones, with roughly three quarters found just once. Source: CD4+ or CD8+ T cells sorted from blood, taken in a trial of the OX40 agonist ivuxolimab. Receptor source: an adult with an advanced solid tumor such as melanoma, head and neck, liver or kidney cancer.

The chain recombines TRBV5-4 with TRBJ2-7, with D possibly being TRBD1 (6 bases). This CDR3 has 15 amino acids. Germline assignment: CDR1 SGHNT and CDR2 YYREEE (reference sequence). V dropped 0 bases and J dropped 2 bases, with 12 bases sitting between them. The CDR3 loop reads CASSLAAGATYEQYF. CDR3 sequence (DNA): TGTGCCAGCAGCTTGGCGGCAGGGGCAACCTACGAGCAGTACTTC.

CDR3 coding DNA: TGTGCCAGCAGTTCGCAAAGACTAGCGGGTATATCCTACGAGCAGTACTTC. Protein sequence: CASSSQRLAGISYEQYF. The chain recombines TRBV28 with TRBJ2-7; 10 bases are a match to TRBD2. Per germline, CDR1 MDHEN and CDR2 SYDVKM. The CDR3 is 17 residues long. With 4 bases clipped from V and 1 base from J, the junction kept 10 bases outside the gene matches.

The chain uses TRBV5-6 and TRBJ1-5, with TRBD1 as a possible D gene (5 bases). The CDR3 loop spans 14 amino acids. Looked up from germline, CDR1 is SGHDT and CDR2 is YYEEEE. The V gene lost 2 bases and the J gene lost 2 bases, with 8 bases spanning the gap. DNA for the CDR3: TGTGCCAGCAGCTTTTGGGGCGGCAATCAGCCCCAGCATTTT. Translating it yields CASSFWGGNQPQHF.

V usage is TRBV25-1 and J usage is TRBJ2-5; TRBD2 aligns across 10 bases. The CDR3 is 17 residues long. J gave up 3 bases and V 1 base, and 8 bases lay outside the gene matches. From germline, CDR1 is MGHDK and CDR2 SYGVNS. The CDR3 is CASSEFSGGAGKETQYF. The CDR3 DNA follows: TGTGCCAGCAGTGAATTCAGCGGGGGGGCCGGGAAAGAGACCCAGTACTTC.

The chain uses TRBV18 and TRBJ1-1, with D uncertain. Germline V CDR1 and CDR2: KGHSH, LQKENI. V lost 6 bases, J lost 1 base, and 6 bases lay in between. The CDR3 runs to 12 residues. The CDR3 reads CASSPANTEAFF. In DNA, the CDR3 is TGTGCCAGCTCCCCGGCGAACACTGAAGCTTTCTTT.

The chain couples TRBV18 to TRBJ1-5, with D hard to call. Trimming stripped 2 bases from V and 11 bases from J, with 10 bases between. The CDR3 runs to 12 residues. CDR1 and CDR2 from the germline V gene are KGHSH and LQKENI. DNA for the CDR3: TGTGCCAGCTCACCAGGGCAAGAGGCCCAGCATTTT. Its translation: CASSPGQEAQHF.

V is TRBV7-2 and J is TRBJ1-5, with no clear D. This CDR3 comprises 15 residues. CDR1 SGHTA and CDR2 FQGNSA come from the germline V gene. V was pared by 1 base and J by 0 bases, with 7 bases between. CDR3 sequence (DNA): TGTGCCAGCAGCTTAGTTACAGATAGCAATCAGCCCCAGCATTTT. Protein sequence: CASSLVTDSNQPQHF.

The genes are TRBV14 and TRBJ1-1; D remains ambiguous. The CDR3 has 12 residues. Germline V lookup: CDR1 SGHDN, CDR2 FVKESK. Trimming took 2 bases from V and 11 from J, leaving 12 bases between them. The CDR3 nucleotides are TGTGCCAGCAGCCAAATCGGCCCCCTGGCTTTCTTT. It codes for CASSQIGPLAFF.

The chain links TRBV7-2 to TRBJ1-2; D not certain. The CDR3 runs to 18 residues. Germline-derived CDR1 and CDR2 are SGHTA and FQGNSA. V was clipped by 1 base and J by 1 base, with 19 bases between them. The CDR3 spells CASSLVFGLGSSNYGYTF. CDR3 coding DNA: TGTGCCAGCAGCTTAGTTTTTGGATTGGGCTCAAGTAACTATGGCTACACCTTC.

This sequence joins TRBV10-2 and TRBJ2-1; D not resolved. CDR1 WSHSY and CDR2 SAAADI come from the germline V gene. The CDR3 has 11 amino acids. V lost 6 bases, J lost 6 bases, and 6 bases lay in between. DNA for the CDR3: TGCGCCAGCAGACAGCGCAATGAGCAGTTCTTC. Translation: CASRQRNEQFF.

The rearrangement uses TRBV5-4 and TRBJ2-5; 7 nucleotides match TRBD2. The germline V gene encodes CDR1 SGHNT and CDR2 YYREEE (reference sequence). The CDR3 runs 17 residues. After removal of 1 base from V and 5 bases from J, the junction contained 14 bases not matched to a gene. Here the CDR3 DNA reads TGTGCCAGCAGCTTGAGAGGTCGCCTAGCGGAAGGGGAGACCCAGTACTTC. Protein sequence: CASSLRGRLAEGETQYF.

The chain joins TRBV11-2 to TRBJ2-7; 7 bases align to TRBD1. The CDR3 extends over 13 amino acids. Germline lookup yields CDR1 SGHAT and CDR2 FQNNGV. Trimming cost V 4 bases and J 2 bases; bases outside gene matches: 2. The CDR3: CASSWGQTYEQYF. CDR3 sequence (DNA): TGTGCCAGCAGCTGGGGACAGACCTACGAGCAGTACTTC.

The chain combines TRBV27 with TRBJ1-5; D is possibly TRBD1 (5 bases). Germline V gives CDR1 MNHEY, CDR2 SMNVEV (reference sequence). The CDR3 consists of 15 residues. V was clipped by 2 bases and J by 4 bases, with 12 bases between them. CDR3 protein: CASSLRQGGNQPQHF. For the CDR3, the DNA is TGTGCCAGCAGTTTACGCCAGGGCGGGAATCAGCCCCAGCATTTT.

This sequence joins TRBV30 and TRBJ1-1, with 7 bases lining up with TRBD1. Germline CDR1 GTSNPN, CDR2 SVGIG (reference sequence). V shed 4 bases and J 4 bases; nucleotides not matched to a gene: 9. The CDR3 is 14 amino acids. The CDR3 nucleotides read TGTGCCTGGATTTTTTCAGGGGGATCCACTGAAGCTTTCTTT. Protein product: CAWIFSGGSTEAFF. Drawing the rest from reference TRBV30 and TRBJ1-1, the complete variable domain is SQTIHQWPATLVQPVGSPLSLECTVEGTSNPNLYWYRQAAGRGLQLLFYSVGIGQISSEVPQNLSASRPQDRQFILSSKKLLLSDSGFYLCAWIFSGGSTEAFFGQGTRLTVV.

The rearrangement joins TRBV5-1 to TRBJ1-4; TRBD1 agrees at 11 bases. Germline values: CDR1 SGHRS, CDR2 YFSETQ. V lost 5 bases and J lost 14; bases outside the gene matches: 8. The CDR3 length is 13 residues. CDR3: CASRPRGQGALFF. CDR3 DNA: TGCGCCAGCAGGCCGCGTGGACAGGGGGCTCTGTTTTTT.

The J gene is TRBJ2-7, the V gene TRBV2, with unresolved D. Germline V lookup: CDR1 SNHLY, CDR2 FYNNEI. Deletions cut 4 bases from V and 6 bases from J, with 10 bases between. CDR3 length: 12 amino acids. CDR3 loop: CASSVILGEQYF. CDR3 nucleotide sequence: TGTGCCAGCAGTGTAATATTGGGCGAGCAGTACTTC.

This clone has just one count. J is TRBJ1-1 and V is TRBV5-4; D gene ambiguous. Per germline, CDR1 SGHNT and CDR2 YYREEE (reference sequence). V was cut by 0 bases and J by 1 base, with 7 bases left in between. The CDR3 is made up of 14 amino acids. The CDR3 sequence is CASSLVGSNTEAFF. CDR3 nucleotides: TGTGCCAGCAGCTTGGTAGGCTCGAACACTGAAGCTTTCTTT.

This chain connects TRBV9 to TRBJ1-3; D is uncertain. Germline V gives CDR1 SGDLS, CDR2 YYNGEE. V lost 3 bases, J lost 4 bases, and 8 bases lay in between. The CDR3 is made up of 13 amino acids. The CDR3 nucleotides are TGTGCCAGCAGCGCTCATCGGGGAAACACCATATATTTT. This translates into CASSAHRGNTIYF.

A word on this clone: At the DNA level, this CDR3 is encoded by other sequences in the same sample as well. The chain couples TRBV27 to TRBJ1-6; D is unresolved. CDR1 is MNHEY, CDR2 SMNVEV, per germline (reference sequence). V lost 5 bases and J lost 1, with 3 bases in between. The CDR3 totals 13 residues. CDR3 protein: CASSRSYNSPLHF. CDR3 coding DNA: TGTGCCAGCAGTCGGTCCTATAATTCACCCCTCCACTTT.

This clone came up once. The chain has TRBV7-2 and TRBJ2-2; D not certain. The V gene lost 1 base and the J gene lost 2 bases, with 8 bases spanning the gap. The CDR3 is made up of 15 amino acids. The germline V gene encodes CDR1 SGHTA and CDR2 FQGNSA. Here the CDR3 reads CASSLVRLNTGELFF. The CDR3 coding sequence is TGTGCCAGCAGCTTAGTGCGCTTAAACACCGGGGAGCTGTTTTTT.

The chain joins TRBV6-5 to TRBJ1-1; D uncertain. The CDR3 is 11 residues long. V gave up 8 bases and J gave up 3 bases, with 7 bases separating them. Germline V gene lookup returns CDR1 MNHEY and CDR2 SVGAGI. The CDR3 is CASQVYTEAFF. CDR3 nucleotide sequence: TGTGCCAGCCAGGTTTACACTGAAGCTTTCTTT.

The chain couples TRBV21-1 to TRBJ1-1; the tabulated D call, TRBD1, remains unverified against the DNA. TRBV21-1 is a pseudogene. The CDR3 consists of 13 residues. DNA of the CDR3: TGTGCCAGCGGGGACAGGTTGGGCACTGAAGCTTTCTTT. It is translated as CASGDRLGTEAFF.

The genes are TRBV5-4 and TRBJ2-7; D possibly corresponds to TRBD1 (5 bases). The V and J ends lost 0 bases and 0 bases respectively, with 7 bases between them. CDR1 and CDR2 (germline): SGHNT, YYREEE (reference sequence). This CDR3 contains 14 residues. The CDR3 nucleotides are TGTGCCAGCAGCTTGGGGACATTCTCCTACGAGCAGTACTTC. As protein: CASSLGTFSYEQYF.

The chain uses TRBV27 and TRBJ2-1; D is tentatively TRBD1 or TRBD2 (5 bases each). The V and J ends lost 2 bases and 0 bases respectively, with 8 bases between them. The germline gives CDR1 MNHEY, CDR2 SMNVEV (reference sequence). The CDR3 extends over 15 amino acids. DNA for the CDR3: TGTGCCAGCAGTTTACGGGACGGCTCCTACAATGAGCAGTTCTTC. Amino acids: CASSLRDGSYNEQFF.

The rearrangement uses TRBV10-2 and TRBJ2-7; 7 bases are shared with TRBD1. Germline-derived CDR1 and CDR2 are WSHSY and SAAADI. CDR3 size: 14 residues. Trimming removed 6 bases from V and 1 base from J; junction bases left unmatched: 6. Here the CDR3 DNA reads TGCGCCAGCAGGAGGGGGACAGAATCCTACGAGCAGTACTTC. Its translation: CASRRGTESYEQYF.